The rows below give T cell receptor beta chains drawn from one sample of a study of cytomegalovirus exposure and HLA in healthy donors. Some clones are missing from TCRdb's copy, which holds only in-frame ones; the method was immunoSEQ multiplex PCR. This table lists around 78,000 clones. Source material: PBMCs. These receptors originate from a young man in good health and CMV-seropositive. Each CDR3 is given with its conserved first and last residue. Each record gives: V gene, D gene, J gene, CDR3 protein, CDR3 DNA. D genes are given only for firm matches.

V: TRBV7-2; D: NA; J: TRBJ2-2; CDR3: CASSLYRVALIAGELFF; DNA: TGTGCCAGCAGCTTATATCGTGTGGCATTGATTGCCGGGGAGCTGTTTTTT
V: TRBV7-9; D: TRBD1; J: TRBJ1-1; CDR3: CASSRIITGDTEAFF; DNA: TGTGCCAGCAGCCGAATAATCACAGGGGACACTGAAGCTTTCTTT
V: TRBV25-1; D: TRBD1; J: TRBJ2-7; CDR3: CASSEQGQVSYEQYF; DNA: TGTGCCAGCAGTGAACAAGGACAGGTCTCCTACGAGCAGTACTTC
V: TRBV2; D: NA; J: TRBJ1-6; CDR3: CASSERGYSYNSPLHF; DNA: TGTGCCAGCAGTGAACGGGGGTACTCCTATAATTCACCCCTCCACTTT
V: TRBV5-1; D: TRBD1; J: TRBJ2-7; CDR3: CASSLPGTGGEQYF; DNA: TGCGCCAGCAGCTTGCCCGGGACAGGGGGCGAGCAGTACTTC
V: TRBV27; D: TRBD1; J: TRBJ1-5; CDR3: CASSGQGETNQPQHF; DNA: TGTGCCAGCAGTGGACAGGGGGAGACCAATCAGCCCCAGCATTTT
V: TRBV27; D: NA; J: TRBJ1-1; CDR3: CASSLQGWTEAFF; DNA: TGTGCCAGCAGTCTACAGGGCTGGACTGAAGCTTTCTTT
V: TRBV7-2; D: NA; J: TRBJ2-3; CDR3: CASSPTSYTTKTDTQYF; DNA: TGTGCCAGCAGCCCGACTAGTTATACTACGAAGACAGATACGCAGTATTTT
V: TRBV2; D: NA; J: TRBJ1-4; CDR3: CASSPLVIGEKLFF; DNA: TGTGCCAGCAGTCCGTTAGTGATCGGTGAAAAACTGTTTTTT
V: TRBV7-3; D: NA; J: TRBJ2-1; CDR3: CASGSGSSSYNEQFF; DNA: TGTGCCAGCGGGAGTGGCAGCAGCTCCTACAATGAGCAGTTCTTC
V: TRBV19; D: TRBD1; J: TRBJ2-1; CDR3: CASSIQGDNEQFF; DNA: TGTGCCAGTAGTATCCAGGGGGACAATGAGCAGTTCTTC
V: TRBV5-5; D: NA; J: TRBJ2-7; CDR3: CASSFGGLYEQYF; DNA: TGTGCCAGCAGCTTTGGAGGCCTCTACGAGCAGTACTTC
V: TRBV6-1; D: NA; J: TRBJ2-3; CDR3: CASSESRGLRDTQYF; DNA: TGTGCCAGCAGTGAGAGTCGAGGGTTGAGGGATACGCAGTATTTT
V: TRBV28; D: NA; J: TRBJ1-1; CDR3: CASRGGGPMNTEAFF; DNA: TGTGCCAGCAGGGGCGGGGGTCCCATGAACACTGAAGCTTTCTTT
V: TRBV9; D: TRBD1; J: TRBJ1-4; CDR3: CASSGTGGTDEKLFF; DNA: TGTGCCAGCAGCGGTACAGGGGGGACCGATGAAAAACTGTTTTTT
V: TRBV28; D: NA; J: TRBJ2-7; CDR3: CASRGRGLNSYEQYF; DNA: TGTGCCAGCAGGGGGAGAGGACTGAACTCCTACGAGCAGTACTTC
V: TRBV18; D: NA; J: TRBJ2-7; CDR3: CASSPNAQGSYEQYF; DNA: TGTGCCAGCTCACCAAACGCCCAGGGAAGTTACGAGCAGTACTTC
V: TRBV19; D: TRBD2; J: TRBJ2-3; CDR3: CASSISGTSGGTDTQYF; DNA: TGTGCCAGTAGTATTTCTGGGACTAGCGGGGGCACAGATACGCAGTATTTT
V: TRBV2; D: TRBD1; J: TRBJ1-5; CDR3: CASSEKGTVYSNQPQHF; DNA: TGTGCCAGCAGTGAAAAGGGGACAGTCTATAGCAATCAGCCCCAGCATTTT
V: TRBV7-9; D: TRBD1; J: TRBJ2-7; CDR3: CASSLSPRGLGEQYF; DNA: TGTGCCAGCAGCTTAAGCCCCAGGGGGCTTGGCGAGCAGTACTTC
V: TRBV6-5; D: NA; J: TRBJ2-7; CDR3: CASRSHLGQPTMWFF; DNA: TGTGCCAGCAGGTCCCACCTTGGGCAGCCCACCATGTGGTTCTTC
V: TRBV10-2; D: TRBD1; J: TRBJ1-6; CDR3: CASSTFGTGGARSPLHF; DNA: TGCGCCAGCAGTACGTTCGGGACAGGGGGCGCGAGATCACCCCTCCACTTT
V: TRBV7-2; D: NA; J: TRBJ1-3; CDR3: CASSKDAGSSGNTIYF; DNA: TGTGCCAGCAGCAAAGACGCAGGTAGCTCTGGAAACACCATATATTTT
V: TRBV10-3; D: NA; J: TRBJ2-2; CDR3: CATAAKNTGELFF; DNA: TGTGCCACAGCGGCCAAGAACACCGGGGAGCTGTTTTTT
V: TRBV5-1; D: NA; J: TRBJ2-7; CDR3: CASSARTVGRNEQYF; DNA: TGCGCCAGCAGCGCCCGGACGGTGGGGAGGAACGAGCAGTACTTC